This T cell receptor beta chain derives from a study of cytomegalovirus exposure and HLA in healthy donors. PCR employed 60 Vbeta and 13 Jbeta primers. Profiling relied on immunoSEQ multiplex PCR, and the TCRdb table lists in-frame clones only, not all of them. Of some 130,000 clones listed, around 80% were seen once; the top ten hold less than 3.5%. V was trimmed by 7 bases and J by 7 bases, leaving 16 bases between them. The length of the CDR3 is 13 residues. Per the germline V gene, CDR1 is LNHDA and CDR2 is SQIVND (reference sequence). The V gene is TRBV19, the J gene TRBJ1-1, with unresolved D. The sequenced sample consisted of PBMCs. The clonotype was recovered from a man aged 50-60 years in good health and CMV-seronegative. CDR3 residues: CASIGRARYEAFF. The DNA for the CDR3 is TGTGCCAGTATTGGGAGGGCTCGATATGAAGCTTTCTTT.